This T cell receptor (beta chain) came from a study of T cells in localized non-small cell lung cancer. The study's findings and limits: Uninvolved adjacent lung showed peak T cell clonality, exceeding tumor. A median of around 60 clones ranked among the top 100 in tumor appeared in adjacent lung. Among blood samples, higher T cell density accompanied longer overall survival.

With 4 bases clipped from V and 0 bases from J, the junction kept 8 bases outside the gene matches. Germline loops: CDR1 SGHDT, CDR2 YYEEEE. This CDR3 has 18 residues. Concerning this clone: Its antigen remains unknown.

The data were produced by immunoSEQ multiplex PCR, yet TCRdb's version contains in-frame clones alone and is incomplete. The sample shows 41,000 or so clones, more than 70% of them seen only once. The gene calls are TRBV5-6 and TRBJ2-7, with 15 bases lining up with TRBD2. This clonotype was obtained from a female donor older than 55 with stage I squamous cell lung carcinoma. The source material was peripheral blood, sampled before any cancer treatment. CDR3 DNA: TGTGCCAGCAGCCCAGGACTAGCGGGAGGGTATACCTCCTACGAGCAGTACTTC. Translating gives CASSPGLAGGYTSYEQYF.